This T cell receptor (beta chain) was captured by sequencing in a study of T cell responses to AZD1222 COVID-19 vaccine. Study-level points and caveats: Only 5 or 6 individuals given AZD1222 were seropositive at baseline.

The method was immunoSEQ multiplex PCR; TCRdb's version includes in-frame clones alone and lacks a portion of them. Of about 25,000 clones in the sample, over 75% were seen once. Trimming removed 0 bases from V and 7 bases from J; junction bases left unmatched: 4. This CDR3 spans 14 amino acids. Germline CDR1 MNHEY, CDR2 SVGEGT. This clone has just one count. The antigen is unknown. The chain recombines TRBV6-2 or TRBV6-3 with TRBJ2-3; 7 nucleotides agree with TRBD2. The sequencing used peripheral blood, collected 28 days after the second AZD1222 dose. The origin of this receptor is an adult who received the AZD1222 COVID-19 vaccine. In nucleotides, the CDR3 is TGTGCCAGCAGTTACTCGGGGAGGGCAAATACGCAGTATTTT. This gives the protein CASSYSGRANTQYF.